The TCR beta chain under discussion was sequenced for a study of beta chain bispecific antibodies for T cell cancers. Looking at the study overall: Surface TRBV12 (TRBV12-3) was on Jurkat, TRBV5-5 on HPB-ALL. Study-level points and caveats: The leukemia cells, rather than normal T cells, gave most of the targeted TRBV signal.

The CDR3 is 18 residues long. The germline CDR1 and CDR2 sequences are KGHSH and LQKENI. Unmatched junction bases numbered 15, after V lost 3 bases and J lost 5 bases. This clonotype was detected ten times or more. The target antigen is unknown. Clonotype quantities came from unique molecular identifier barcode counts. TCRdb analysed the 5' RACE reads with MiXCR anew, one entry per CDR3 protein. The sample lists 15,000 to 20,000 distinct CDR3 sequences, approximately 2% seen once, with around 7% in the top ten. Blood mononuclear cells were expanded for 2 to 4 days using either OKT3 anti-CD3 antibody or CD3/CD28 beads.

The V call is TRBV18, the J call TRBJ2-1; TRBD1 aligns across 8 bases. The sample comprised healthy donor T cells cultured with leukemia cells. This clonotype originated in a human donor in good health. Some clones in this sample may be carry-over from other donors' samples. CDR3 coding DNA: TGTGCCAGCTCACCTCTGGGACAGGCTACCCCCGAGGACAATGAGCAGTTCTTC. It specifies CASSPLGQATPEDNEQFF.